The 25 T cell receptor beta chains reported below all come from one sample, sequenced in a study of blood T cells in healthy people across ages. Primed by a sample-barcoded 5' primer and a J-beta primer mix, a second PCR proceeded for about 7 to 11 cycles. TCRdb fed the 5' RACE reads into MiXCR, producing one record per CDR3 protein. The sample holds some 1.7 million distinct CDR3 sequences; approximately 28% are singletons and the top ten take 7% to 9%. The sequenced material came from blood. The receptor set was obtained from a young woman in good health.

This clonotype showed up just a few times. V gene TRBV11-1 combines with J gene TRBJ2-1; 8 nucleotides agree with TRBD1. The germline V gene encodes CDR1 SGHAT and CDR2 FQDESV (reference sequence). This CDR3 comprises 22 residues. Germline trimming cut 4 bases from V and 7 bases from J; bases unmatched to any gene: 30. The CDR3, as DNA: TGTGCCAGCAGCTCCCCACGGGACAGGTTCCCGCGGTGGAGGCTAGAAGGAAATGAGCAGTTCTTC. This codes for CASSSPRDRFPRWRLEGNEQFF.

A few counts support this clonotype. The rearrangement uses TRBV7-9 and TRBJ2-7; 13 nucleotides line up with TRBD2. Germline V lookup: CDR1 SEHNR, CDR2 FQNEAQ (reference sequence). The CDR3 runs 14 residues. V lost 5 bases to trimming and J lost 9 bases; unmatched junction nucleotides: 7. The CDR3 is CASSPGTSGAGQYF. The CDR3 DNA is TGTGCCAGCAGCCCCGGGACTAGCGGGGCCGGGCAGTACTTC.

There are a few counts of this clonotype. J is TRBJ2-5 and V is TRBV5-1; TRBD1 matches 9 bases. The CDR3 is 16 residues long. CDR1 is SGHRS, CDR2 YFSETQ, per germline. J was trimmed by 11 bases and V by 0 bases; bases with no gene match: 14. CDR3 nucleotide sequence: TGCGCCAGCAGCTTGGCCAGGGGACAGGGACTCAATGAGCAGTACTTC. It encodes CASSLARGQGLNEQYF.

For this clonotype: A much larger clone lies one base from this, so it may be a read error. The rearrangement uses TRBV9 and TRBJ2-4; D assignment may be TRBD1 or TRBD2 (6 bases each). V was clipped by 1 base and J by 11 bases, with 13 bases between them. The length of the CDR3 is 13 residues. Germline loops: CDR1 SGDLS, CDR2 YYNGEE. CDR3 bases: TGTGCCAGCAGCGTACTACAGGGAGGCGTTCAGTACTTC. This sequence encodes CASSVLQGGVQYF.

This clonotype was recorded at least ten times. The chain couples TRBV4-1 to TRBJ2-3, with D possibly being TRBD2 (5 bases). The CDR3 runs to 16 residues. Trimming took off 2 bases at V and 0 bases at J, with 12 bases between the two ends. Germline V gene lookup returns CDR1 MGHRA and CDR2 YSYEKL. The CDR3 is CASSQYREISTDTQYF. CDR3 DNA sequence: TGCGCCAGCAGCCAATATAGGGAGATCAGCACAGATACGCAGTATTTT.

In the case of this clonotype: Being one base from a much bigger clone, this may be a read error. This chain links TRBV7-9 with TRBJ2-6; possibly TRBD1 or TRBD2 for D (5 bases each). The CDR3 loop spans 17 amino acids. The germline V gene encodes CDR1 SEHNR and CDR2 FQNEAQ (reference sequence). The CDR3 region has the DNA TGTGCCAGCAGTTCAATTCAGGGACCGGCTGGGGCCAACGTCCGGACTTTC. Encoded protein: CASSSIQGPAGANVRTF.

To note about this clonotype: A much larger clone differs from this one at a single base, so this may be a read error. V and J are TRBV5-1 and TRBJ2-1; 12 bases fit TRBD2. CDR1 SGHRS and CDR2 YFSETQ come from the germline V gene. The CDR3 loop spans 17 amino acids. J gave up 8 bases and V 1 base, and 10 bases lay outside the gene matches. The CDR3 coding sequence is TGCGCCAGCAGCTTGACTAGCGGGGGGACATCTTTGGATGAGCAGTTCTTC. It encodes CASSLTSGGTSLDEQFF.

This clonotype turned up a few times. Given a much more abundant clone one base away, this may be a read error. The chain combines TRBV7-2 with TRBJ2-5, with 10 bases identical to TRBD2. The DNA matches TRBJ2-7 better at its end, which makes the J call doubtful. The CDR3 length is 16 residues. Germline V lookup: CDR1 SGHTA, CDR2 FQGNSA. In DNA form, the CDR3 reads TGTGCCAGCAGCTTAGCGCTGGCTAGCGGGAGCGACGAGCAGTACTTC. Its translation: CASSLALASGSDEQYF.

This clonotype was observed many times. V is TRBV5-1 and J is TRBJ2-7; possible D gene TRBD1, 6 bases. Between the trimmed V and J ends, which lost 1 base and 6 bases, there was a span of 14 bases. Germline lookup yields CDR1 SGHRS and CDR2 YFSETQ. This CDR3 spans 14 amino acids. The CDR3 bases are TGCGCCAGCAGCTTGAGGGGGAGCGAGTCCGAGCAGTACTTC. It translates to CASSLRGSESEQYF.

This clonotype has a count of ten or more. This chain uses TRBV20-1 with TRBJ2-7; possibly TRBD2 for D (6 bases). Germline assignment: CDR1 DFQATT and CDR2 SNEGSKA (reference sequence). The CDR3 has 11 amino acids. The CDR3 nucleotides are TGCTCCGCGGGACGGCCTAGCGAGCAGTACTTC. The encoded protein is CSAGRPSEQYF.

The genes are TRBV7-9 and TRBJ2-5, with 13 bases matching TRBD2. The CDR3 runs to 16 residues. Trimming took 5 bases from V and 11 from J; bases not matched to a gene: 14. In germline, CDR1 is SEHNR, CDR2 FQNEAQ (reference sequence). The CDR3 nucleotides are TGTGCCAGCAGCCCCAGGACTAGCGGGAGTTTAAGTGAGCAGTACTTC. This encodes CASSPRTSGSLSEQYF.

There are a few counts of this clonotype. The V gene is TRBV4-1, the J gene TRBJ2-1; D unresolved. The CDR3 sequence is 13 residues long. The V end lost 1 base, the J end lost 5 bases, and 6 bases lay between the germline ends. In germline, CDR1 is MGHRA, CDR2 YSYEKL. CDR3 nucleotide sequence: TGCGCCAGCAGCCAAGCTCTCGACAATGAGCAGTTCTTC. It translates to CASSQALDNEQFF.

DNA for the CDR3: TGTGCCAGCTCACCAACACAGAGGGGAGAGACCCAGTACTTC. It translates to CASSPTQRGETQYF. The chain carries TRBV18 and TRBJ2-5; D is possibly TRBD1 or TRBD2 (5 bases each). The CDR3 sequence is 14 residues long. Germline V CDR1 and CDR2: KGHSH, LQKENI. V was trimmed by 2 bases and J by 4 bases, leaving 11 bases between them. Full variable domain (missing parts from reference TRBV18 and TRBJ2-5): NAGVMQNPRHLVRRRGQEARLRCSPMKGHSHVYWYRQLPEEGLKFMVYLQKENIIDESGMPKERFSAEFPKEGPSILRIQQVVRGDSAAYFCASSPTQRGETQYFGPGTRLLVL.

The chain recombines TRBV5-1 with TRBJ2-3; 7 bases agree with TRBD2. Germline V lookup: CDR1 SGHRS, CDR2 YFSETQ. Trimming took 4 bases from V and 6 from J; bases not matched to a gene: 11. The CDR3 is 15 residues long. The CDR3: CASSPPASGWDTQYF. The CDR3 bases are TGCGCCAGCAGCCCTCCGGCTAGCGGTTGGGATACGCAGTATTTT.

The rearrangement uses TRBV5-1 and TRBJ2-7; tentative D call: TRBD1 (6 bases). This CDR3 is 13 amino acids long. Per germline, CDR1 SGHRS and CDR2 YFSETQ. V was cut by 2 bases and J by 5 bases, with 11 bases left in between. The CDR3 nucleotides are TGCGCCAGCAGCTTCCCAGGGGTCGACGAGCAGTACTTC. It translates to CASSFPGVDEQYF.

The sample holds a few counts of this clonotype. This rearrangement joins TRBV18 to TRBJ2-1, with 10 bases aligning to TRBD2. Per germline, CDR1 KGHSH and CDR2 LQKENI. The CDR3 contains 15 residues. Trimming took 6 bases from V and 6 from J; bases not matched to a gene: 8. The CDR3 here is CASSPTSGMGNEQFF. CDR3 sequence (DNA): TGTGCCAGCTCGCCCACTAGCGGGATGGGCAATGAGCAGTTCTTC.

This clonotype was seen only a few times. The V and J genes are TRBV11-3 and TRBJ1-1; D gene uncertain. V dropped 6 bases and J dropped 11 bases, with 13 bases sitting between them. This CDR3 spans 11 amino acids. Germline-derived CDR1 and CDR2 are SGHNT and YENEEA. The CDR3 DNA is TGTGCCAGCAGTACGGCTGATTACGCTTTCTTT. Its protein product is CASSTADYAFF.

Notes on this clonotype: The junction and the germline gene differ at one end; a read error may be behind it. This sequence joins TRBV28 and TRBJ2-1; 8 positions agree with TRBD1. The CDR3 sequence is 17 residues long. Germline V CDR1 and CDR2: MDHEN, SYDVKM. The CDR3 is CASSLDRVQDTHNERFF. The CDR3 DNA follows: TGTGCCAGCAGTCTGGACAGGGTTCAGGACACACACAATGAGCGGTTCTTC.

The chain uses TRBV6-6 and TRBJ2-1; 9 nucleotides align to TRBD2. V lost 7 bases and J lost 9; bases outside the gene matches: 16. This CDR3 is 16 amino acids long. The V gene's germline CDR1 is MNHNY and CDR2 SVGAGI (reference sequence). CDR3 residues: CASNMVAGEAISEQFF. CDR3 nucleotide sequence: TGTGCCAGCAATATGGTAGCGGGAGAAGCGATCAGTGAGCAGTTCTTC.

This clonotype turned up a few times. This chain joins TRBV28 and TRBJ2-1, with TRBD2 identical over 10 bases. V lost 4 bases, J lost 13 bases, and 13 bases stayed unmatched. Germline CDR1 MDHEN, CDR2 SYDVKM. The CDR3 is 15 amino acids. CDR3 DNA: TGTGCCAGCAGTTCTATAGCGGGGGGCTTGGAGACCCAGTTCTTC. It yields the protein CASSSIAGGLETQFF.

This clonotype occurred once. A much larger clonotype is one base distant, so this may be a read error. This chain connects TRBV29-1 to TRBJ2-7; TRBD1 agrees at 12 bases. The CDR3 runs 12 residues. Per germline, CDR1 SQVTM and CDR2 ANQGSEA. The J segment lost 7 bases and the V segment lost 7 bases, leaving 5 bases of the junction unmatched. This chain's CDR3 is CSGGTGGSEQYF. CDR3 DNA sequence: TGCAGCGGTGGGACAGGGGGCAGTGAGCAGTACTTC.

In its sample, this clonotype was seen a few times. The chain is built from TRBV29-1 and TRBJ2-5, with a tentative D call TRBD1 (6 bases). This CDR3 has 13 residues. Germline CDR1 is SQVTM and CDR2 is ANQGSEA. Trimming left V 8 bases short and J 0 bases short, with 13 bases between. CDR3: CSINRVNQETQYF. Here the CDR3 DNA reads TGCAGCATTAACAGGGTTAACCAAGAGACCCAGTACTTC.

The CDR3 loop is CAISESEGGGTGELFF. The CDR3 DNA is TGTGCCATCAGTGAGTCGGAGGGAGGCGGCACCGGGGAGCTGTTTTTT. The chain has TRBV10-3 and TRBJ2-2; tentative D call: TRBD2 (6 bases). Germline CDR1 and CDR2: ENHRY and SYGVKD. Between the trimmed V and J ends, which lost 0 bases and 4 bases, there was a span of 12 bases. The CDR3 runs 16 residues.

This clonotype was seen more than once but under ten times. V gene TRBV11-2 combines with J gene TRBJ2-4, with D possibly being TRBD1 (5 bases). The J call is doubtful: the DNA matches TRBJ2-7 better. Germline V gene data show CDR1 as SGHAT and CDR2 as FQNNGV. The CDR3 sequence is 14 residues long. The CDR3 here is CASSRARARYEQYF. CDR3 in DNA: TGTGCCAGCAGCCGCGCCAGGGCAAGGTACGAGCAGTACTTC.

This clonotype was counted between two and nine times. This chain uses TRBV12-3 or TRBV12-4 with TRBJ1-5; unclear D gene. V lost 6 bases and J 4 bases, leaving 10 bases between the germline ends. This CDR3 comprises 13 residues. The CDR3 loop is CASRYSVNQPQHF. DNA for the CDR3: TGTGCCAGCAGGTACAGTGTAAATCAGCCCCAGCATTTT.